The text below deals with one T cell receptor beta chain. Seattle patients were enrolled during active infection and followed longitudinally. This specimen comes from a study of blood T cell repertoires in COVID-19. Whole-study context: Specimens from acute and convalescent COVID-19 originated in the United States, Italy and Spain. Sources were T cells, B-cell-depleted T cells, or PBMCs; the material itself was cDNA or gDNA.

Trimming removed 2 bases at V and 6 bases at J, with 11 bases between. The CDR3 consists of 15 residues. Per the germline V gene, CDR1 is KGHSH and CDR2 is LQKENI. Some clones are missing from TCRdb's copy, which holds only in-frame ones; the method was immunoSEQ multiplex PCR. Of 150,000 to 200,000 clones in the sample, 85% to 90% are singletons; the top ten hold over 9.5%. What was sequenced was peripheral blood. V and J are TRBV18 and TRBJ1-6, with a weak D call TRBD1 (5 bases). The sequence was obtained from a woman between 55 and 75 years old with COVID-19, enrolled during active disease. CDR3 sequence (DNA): TGTGCCAGCTCACCAGCGGGGCCAGCTAATTCACCCCTCCACTTT. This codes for CASSPAGPANSPLHF. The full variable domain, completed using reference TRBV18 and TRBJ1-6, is NAGVMQNPRHLVRRRGQEARLRCSPMKGHSHVYWYRQLPEEGLKFMVYLQKENIIDESGMPKERFSAEFPKEGPSILRIQQVVRGDSAAYFCASSPAGPANSPLHFGNGTRLTVT.